This T cell receptor beta chain was sequenced in a study of low-dose radiotherapy and immunotherapy resistance in tumors. The overall study: Intravenous ipilimumab 1 mg/kg every six weeks was given with nivolumab 240 mg every two weeks.

Time point reported: after trial treatment. The treatment: LDRT plus nivolumab, ipilimumab, low-dose cyclophosphamide and aspirin (RACIN trial). Enrollment required an advanced solid tumor negative for tumor-infiltrating lymphocytes. Alpha and beta chains were covered, as first-strand cDNA relied on TRAV- and TRBV-specific primers. Using a constant-region primer together with a V-primer adapter, TCRs were subjected to around 20 PCR cycles of amplification. TCRdb called the reads again in MiXCR, with one record for every CDR3 protein. The table records 75,000 to 95,000 distinct CDR3 sequences, about 20% of them present only once. At least ten counts were recorded for this clonotype. The V end was cut by 5 bases, the J end by 0 bases, with 17 bases between. The germline gives CDR1 MNHEY, CDR2 SVGAGI. This CDR3 contains 16 residues.

The receptor was derived from a female donor with ovarian cancer. The chain couples TRBV6-5 to TRBJ2-7; possible D gene TRBD1, 6 bases. The material was PBMCs, obtained after low-dose radiotherapy plus immunotherapy. The CDR3 region is CASSQPGTLSSYEQYF. Here the CDR3 DNA reads TGTGCCAGCAGTCAGCCCGGGACACTCAGCTCCTACGAGCAGTACTTC.